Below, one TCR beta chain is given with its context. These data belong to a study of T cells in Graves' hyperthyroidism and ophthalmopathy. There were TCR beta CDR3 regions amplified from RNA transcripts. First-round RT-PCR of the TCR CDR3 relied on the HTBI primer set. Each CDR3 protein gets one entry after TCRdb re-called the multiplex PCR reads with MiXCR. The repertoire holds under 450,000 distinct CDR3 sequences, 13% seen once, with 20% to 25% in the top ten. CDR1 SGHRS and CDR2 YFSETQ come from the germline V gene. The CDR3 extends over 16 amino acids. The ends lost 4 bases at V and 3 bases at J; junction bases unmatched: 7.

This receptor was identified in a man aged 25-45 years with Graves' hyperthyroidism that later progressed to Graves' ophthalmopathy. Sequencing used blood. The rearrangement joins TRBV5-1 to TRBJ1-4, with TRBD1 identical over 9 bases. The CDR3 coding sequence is TGCGCCAGCAGCACGGGACAGGGACTATCTAATGAAAAACTGTTTTTT. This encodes CASSTGQGLSNEKLFF.